This entry describes one TCR beta chain. No antigen is known for it. Base qualities are not recorded, but no much larger clone differs from it by a single base. TCRbeta CDR3 regions were amplified from genomic DNA using the immunoSEQ Assay, a bias-controlled multiplex PCR. The published analysis was carried out like this. The number of nucleated cells in each sample was estimated by amplification of reference gene primers within the assay. Sequence reads were collapsed and filtered to measure the absolute abundance of every unique TCRbeta CDR3 rearrangement. For each sample, productive Simpson clonality was calculated by taking the square root of Simpson's diversity index across productive rearrangements. Here the immuneACCESS table is served through TCRdb, limited to in-frame sequences with V and J called. Missing clones are a known gap in these copies; in checked studies unresolved V genes cover under half, and the rest lacks a known reason. V, J and clone size are taken as reported in that table, and D and trimming were inferred from the DNA itself. The sample contains 300,000 or so clones, about 83% of them found a single time. The ten top clones hold around 1.6% of the sample.

The record originates from a study of blood T cell repertoires in COVID-19 (dated by TCRdb to the early 2020s). For context, the study as a whole: The collaborator samples originated in the United States, Italy and Spain and spanned the acute and convalescent phases of COVID-19. The material from the prospective study consisted of cDNA or gDNA derived from T cells, B-cell-depleted T cells, or PBMCs. Deeply sampled blood TCRbeta repertoires from subjects exposed to, actively infected with, or recovered from COVID-19 were included in the dataset. The repertoires were released in a freely available public database meant as a resource for research on the immune response to SARS-CoV-2. Samples came from the ongoing ImmuneRACE study (first 160 participants) plus 1,254 subjects from 6 global collaborators. Nearly every sample came with metadata listing a de-identified subject ID, COVID-19 status, age in years and sex. Where HLA class I and class II types were available, the types were taken from metadata supplied by the sample provider, not from assay-based typing. What the research found in general, with its limitations: How much clinical and demographic metadata was included differed by source and by participant, and the metadata was provided uncurated.

Each collaborating institution followed its own protocols to collect whole blood in K2EDTA tubes. Collaborator samples were shipped for TCRbeta analysis as frozen whole blood, isolated PBMCs, or DNA extracted from either sample type. Reading the germline V gene gives CDR1 ENHRY and CDR2 SYGVKD. Germline trimming: 2 bases from V, 3 bases from J; junction bases outside gene matches: 2. The CDR3 starts with the cysteine, ends with the phenylalanine, and has 15 residues. Only CDR3 DNA remains: 45 bases, in frame from the first base. The rearrangement combines TRBV10-3 with TRBJ2-5, with 11 bases matching TRBD2. The origin of this receptor is a woman in her 50s with acute or convalescent COVID-19. The specimen sequenced was peripheral blood. CDR3 loop: CAISETGLAEETQYF. The sequenced DNA: TGTGCCATCAGTGAGACGGGACTAGCGGAAGAGACCCAGTACTTC.